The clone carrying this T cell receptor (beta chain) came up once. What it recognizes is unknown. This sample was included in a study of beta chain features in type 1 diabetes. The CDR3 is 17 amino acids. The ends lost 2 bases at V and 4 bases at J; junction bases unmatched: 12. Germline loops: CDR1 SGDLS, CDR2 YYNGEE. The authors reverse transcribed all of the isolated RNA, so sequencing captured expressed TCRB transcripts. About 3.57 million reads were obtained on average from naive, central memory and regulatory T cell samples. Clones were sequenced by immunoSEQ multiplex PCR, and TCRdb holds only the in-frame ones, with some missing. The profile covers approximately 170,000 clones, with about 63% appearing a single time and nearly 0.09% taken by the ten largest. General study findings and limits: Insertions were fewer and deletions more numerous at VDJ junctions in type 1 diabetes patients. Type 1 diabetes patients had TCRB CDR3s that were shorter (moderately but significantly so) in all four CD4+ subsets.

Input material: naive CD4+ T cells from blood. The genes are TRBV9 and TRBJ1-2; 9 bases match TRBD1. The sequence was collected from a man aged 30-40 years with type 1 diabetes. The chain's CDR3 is CASSVLPGQGELYGYTF. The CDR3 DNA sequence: TGTGCCAGCAGCGTCCTCCCGGGACAGGGAGAACTCTATGGCTACACCTTC.